The entry below describes one T cell receptor (beta chain). With V trimmed by 3 bases and J by 3 bases, 7 bases remained unmatched. Germline CDR1 and CDR2: SGHTA and FQGTGA. This CDR3 has 17 residues. In the authors' workflow: Estimation of nucleated cell counts was performed using reference gene primer amplification. Produced via immunoSEQ multiplex PCR; TCRdb's table is partial and in-frame only. Clonal size and the V and J genes are those of that table, whereas D and trimming came from the DNA. The data hold roughly 410,000 clones, with roughly 90% observed a single time. This entry belongs to a study of blood T cell repertoires in COVID-19. Overall study: The samples span acute and convalescent COVID-19 from the United States, Italy and Spain. PBMCs, B-cell-depleted T cells, or T cells provided the cDNA or gDNA that made up the material.

J is TRBJ2-1 and V is TRBV7-3; 11 nucleotides line up with TRBD2. The TCR sequence derives from a man aged 35 to 55 with acute or convalescent COVID-19. The sequenced sample consisted of peripheral blood. CDR3 bases: TGTGCCAGCAGCTTCCTTAGCGGGGGGGCTTTCTACAATGAGCAGTTCTTC. Encoded protein: CASSFLSGGAFYNEQFF.